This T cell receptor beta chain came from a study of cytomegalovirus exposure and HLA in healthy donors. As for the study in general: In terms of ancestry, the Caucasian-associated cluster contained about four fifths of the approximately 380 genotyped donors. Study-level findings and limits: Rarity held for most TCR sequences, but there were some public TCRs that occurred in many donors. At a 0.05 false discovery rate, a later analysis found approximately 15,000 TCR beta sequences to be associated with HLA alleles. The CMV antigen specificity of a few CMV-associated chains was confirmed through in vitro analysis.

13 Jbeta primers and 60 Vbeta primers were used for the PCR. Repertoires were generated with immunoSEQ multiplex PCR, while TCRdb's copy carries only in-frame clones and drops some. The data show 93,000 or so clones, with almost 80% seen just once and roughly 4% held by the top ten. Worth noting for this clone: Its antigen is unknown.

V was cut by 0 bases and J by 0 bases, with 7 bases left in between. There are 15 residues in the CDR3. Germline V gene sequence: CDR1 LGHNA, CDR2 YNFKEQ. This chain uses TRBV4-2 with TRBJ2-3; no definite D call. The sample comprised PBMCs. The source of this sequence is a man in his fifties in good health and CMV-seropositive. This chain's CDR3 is CASSQDSTSTDTQYF. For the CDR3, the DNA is TGTGCCAGCAGCCAAGATAGCACTAGCACAGATACGCAGTATTTT.